What follows are 20 T cell receptor beta chains derived from one specimen sequenced in a study of blood T cell repertoires in COVID-19. Measured with immunoSEQ multiplex PCR; TCRdb has only the in-frame clones, and not every one. The data contain around 100,000 clones, approximately 90% of them singletons. Material: peripheral blood. These receptors were obtained from a human donor with active COVID-19. The donor label of this sample is uncertain.

V usage is TRBV10-3 and J usage is TRBJ2-7, with TRBD2 as a possible D gene (5 bases). The CDR3 covers 15 residues. Germline CDR1 is ENHRY and CDR2 is SYGVKD. V shed 0 bases and J shed 2 bases, with 11 bases lying between them. The CDR3 sequence: CAISESRGETYEQYF. CDR3 nucleotide sequence: TGTGCCATCAGTGAGTCCCGGGGTGAGACCTACGAGCAGTACTTC.

The chain uses TRBV28 and TRBJ2-7; 12 bases align to TRBD2. Germline V gives CDR1 MDHEN, CDR2 SYDVKM. V shed 3 bases, J shed 6 bases, and the junction held 9 bases outside the gene matches. The CDR3 is 16 residues long. The CDR3 region is CASSFVMLAGGVEQYF. CDR3 in DNA: TGTGCCAGCAGTTTCGTCATGCTAGCGGGGGGGGTCGAGCAGTACTTC.

The rearrangement joins TRBV6-5 to TRBJ2-3, with 8 bases that match TRBD1. The CDR3 has 12 residues. Germline CDR1 is MNHEY and CDR2 is SVGAGI. The CDR3 protein is CTRTGCTDTQYF. The CDR3 DNA is TGTACCCGGACAGGGTGCACAGATACGCAGTATTTT.

This CDR3 is CASSDRYQETQYF. CDR3 sequence (DNA): TGCGCCAGCAGTGACAGGTACCAAGAGACCCAGTACTTC. J is TRBJ2-5 and V is TRBV10-1; D remains ambiguous. V shed 3 bases and J shed 0 bases, with 5 bases lying between them. The CDR3 has 13 amino acids. The V gene's germline CDR1 is WNHNN and CDR2 SYGVQD (reference sequence).

V gene TRBV5-5 combines with J gene TRBJ2-7; D perhaps matches TRBD2 (5 bases). Trimming pared 4 bases from V and 2 bases from J, leaving 10 bases between. The CDR3 loop spans 13 amino acids. Germline V gene sequence: CDR1 SGHKS, CDR2 YYEKEE (reference sequence). The CDR3 coding sequence is TGTGCCAGCAGCCGGACTCCCACCTACGAGCAGTACTTC. It is translated as CASSRTPTYEQYF. The whole variable domain, filled in from reference TRBV5-5 and TRBJ2-7, reads DAGVTQSPTHLIKTRGQQVTLRCSPISGHKSVSWYQQVLGQGPQFIFQYYEKEERGRGNFPDRFSARQFPNYSSELNVNALLLGDSALYLCASSRTPTYEQYFGPGTRLTVT.

V usage is TRBV12-3 or TRBV12-4 and J usage is TRBJ1-1; D gene uncertain. There are 13 residues in the CDR3. V was clipped by 4 bases and J by 8 bases, with 14 bases between them. The CDR3 sequence: CASSSTHRGEAFF. In nucleotides, the CDR3 is TGTGCCAGCAGTTCGACCCATCGAGGGGAAGCTTTCTTT.

This chain joins TRBV6-5 and TRBJ2-7, with D tentatively TRBD1 (5 bases). V was pared by 4 bases and J by 0 bases, with 10 bases between. The germline V gene encodes CDR1 MNHEY and CDR2 SVGAGI. The CDR3 runs 14 residues. CDR3 residues: CASSLDTYSYEQYF. CDR3 coding DNA: TGTGCCAGCAGTTTGGACACGTACTCCTACGAGCAGTACTTC.

This clone was recorded only once. The CDR3 here is CASRAGGNTEAFF. CDR3 coding DNA: TGTGCCAGCAGGGCCGGGGGGAACACTGAAGCTTTCTTT. This chain links TRBV6-5 with TRBJ1-1, with D possibly matching TRBD1 (5 bases). CDR3 length: 13 residues. Trimming left V 6 bases short and J 1 base short, with 9 bases between. In germline, CDR1 is MNHEY, CDR2 SVGAGI.

The chain combines TRBV25-1 with TRBJ1-5; perhaps TRBD1 as D (5 bases). This CDR3 has 15 residues. Trimming removed 8 bases at V and 0 bases at J, with 14 bases between. The germline CDR1 and CDR2 sequences are MGHDK and SYGVNS. CDR3 amino acids: CASSGVGDSNQPQHF. The CDR3 DNA reads TGTGCCAGCTCGGGGGTAGGGGATAGCAATCAGCCCCAGCATTTT. Full variable domain (outside the CDR3, taken from reference TRBV25-1 and TRBJ1-5): EADIYQTPRYLVIGTGKKITLECSQTMGHDKMYWYQQDPGMELHLIHYSYGVNSTEKGDLSSESTVSRIRTEHFPLTLESARPSHTSQYLCASSGVGDSNQPQHFGDGTRLSIL.

This clone has more than one count but fewer than ten. The chain is built from TRBV4-1 and TRBJ1-2; no firm D call. Between the trimmed V and J ends, which lost 9 bases and 8 bases, there was a span of 7 bases. The CDR3 extends over 9 amino acids. Germline V gene sequence: CDR1 MGHRA, CDR2 YSYEKL. CDR3 amino acids: CARNRGYTF. CDR3 nucleotides: TGCGCCAGAAACCGGGGCTACACCTTC.

V gene TRBV11-3 combines with J gene TRBJ2-1, with a weak D call TRBD2 (6 bases). Germline CDR1 and CDR2: SGHNT and YENEEA. The CDR3 length is 15 residues. V gave up 0 bases and J gave up 8 bases, with 14 bases separating them. The CDR3 reads CASSLDLTRRHEQFF. CDR3 bases: TGTGCCAGCAGCTTAGATCTGACTAGGCGGCATGAGCAGTTCTTC.

This chain uses TRBV5-6 with TRBJ1-5; the match to TRBD1 covers 7 bases. CDR3 length equals 16 residues. The V and J ends lost 2 bases and 3 bases, in that order; junction bases with no gene match: 8. CDR1 and CDR2 (germline): SGHDT, YYEEEE. DNA of the CDR3: TGTGCCAGCAGCTTAAGACAGGGCGGGATCAATCAGCCCCAGCATTTT. Translating it yields CASSLRQGGINQPQHF. Full variable domain (outside the CDR3, taken from reference TRBV5-6 and TRBJ1-5): DAGVTQSPTHLIKTRGQQVTLRCSPKSGHDTVSWYQQALGQGPQFIFQYYEEEERQRGNFPDRFSGHQFPNYSSELNVNALLLGDSALYLCASSLRQGGINQPQHFGDGTRLSIL.

The CDR3 region has the DNA TGTGCCACCAGCAGAACGACAGGGAACAATGAGCAGTTCTTC. This codes for CATSRTTGNNEQFF. The chain is built from TRBV15 and TRBJ2-1; 7 positions match TRBD1. The V segment lost 2 bases and the J segment 5 bases; nucleotides outside the gene matches: 3. This CDR3 contains 14 residues. Germline CDR1 reads LNHNV; CDR2 reads YYDKDF (reference sequence).

The chain links TRBV18 to TRBJ2-5, with a weak D call TRBD1 (5 bases). Trimming left V 1 base short and J 2 bases short, with 14 bases between. Germline V gene sequence: CDR1 KGHSH, CDR2 LQKENI. The CDR3 sequence is 16 residues long. The CDR3 sequence: CASSPLRAGKQETQYF. The CDR3 nucleotides are TGTGCCAGCTCACCACTTCGGGCAGGGAAACAAGAGACCCAGTACTTC.

The rearrangement links TRBV6-2 or TRBV6-3 to TRBJ1-6, with D uncertain. This CDR3 contains 13 residues. Deletions cut 4 bases from V and 8 bases from J, with 9 bases between. The germline CDR1 and CDR2 sequences are MNHEY and SVGEGT. As DNA, the CDR3 is TGTGCCAGCAGTTTATTCGGGGATTCACCCCTCCACTTT. Protein: CASSLFGDSPLHF.

This chain uses TRBV6-2 or TRBV6-3 with TRBJ2-1; tentative D call: TRBD1 (5 bases). V was pared by 2 bases and J by 9 bases, with 14 bases between. CDR3 length equals 14 residues. Germline-derived CDR1 and CDR2 are MNHEY and SVGEGT. CDR3 region: CASSYDSDTGEQFF. CDR3 sequence (DNA): TGTGCCAGCAGTTACGATTCTGACACAGGTGAGCAGTTCTTC.

The chain joins TRBV24-1 to TRBJ2-5; the D gene is possibly TRBD1 (5 bases). The CDR3 totals 16 residues. V shed 2 bases and J shed 2 bases, with 14 bases lying between them. Germline V gives CDR1 KGHDR, CDR2 SFDVKD. The CDR3: CATSDSFVPGQETQYF. CDR3 coding DNA: TGTGCCACCAGTGATTCCTTCGTGCCAGGGCAAGAGACCCAGTACTTC.

This clone was detected only once. This chain links TRBV5-1 with TRBJ2-3; D possibly corresponds to TRBD1 (5 bases). Trimming took off 4 bases at V and 0 bases at J, with 9 bases between the two ends. The CDR3 runs to 14 residues. CDR1 SGHRS and CDR2 YFSETQ come from the germline V gene. CDR3 in amino acids: CASSLGDSTDTQYF. CDR3 coding DNA: TGCGCCAGCAGCCTAGGGGATAGCACAGATACGCAGTATTTT.

V is TRBV3-1 (or the pseudogene TRBV3-2) and J is TRBJ2-7; 7 nucleotides match TRBD2. The germline V gene has CDR1 LGHDT and CDR2 YNNKEL (reference sequence). The ends lost 5 bases at V and 3 bases at J; junction bases unmatched: 16. This CDR3 contains 17 residues. The CDR3 nucleotides read TGTGCCAGCAGCTATAACCCCCAGCCGGGGGGAGGCTACGAGCAGTACTTC. Encoded protein: CASSYNPQPGGGYEQYF.

The chain employs TRBV5-4 and TRBJ2-3; a weak D match, TRBD1 (5 bases). Trimming stripped 1 base from V and 0 bases from J, with 9 bases between. This CDR3 is 15 amino acids long. Germline V gives CDR1 SGHNT, CDR2 YYREEE (reference sequence). CDR3 amino acids: CASSLTGDSTDTQYF. CDR3 in DNA: TGTGCCAGCAGCTTGACAGGAGATAGCACAGATACGCAGTATTTT.